This section outlines one TCR beta chain sequence together with its context. The antigen it binds to is not known. The record has no base qualities; no much larger clone is one base away. In the prospective study, participants were roughly 18 to 100 years old, resided in approximately 25 geographic areas of the United States, and were enrolled through a virtual design. To assign participants to cohorts, the prospective study relied on clinical history that participants themselves reported in a screening survey and a study questionnaire. In the prospective study, whole blood, serum and a nasopharyngeal or oropharyngeal swab were collected from each participant by mobile phlebotomists. Additional blood draws and questionnaires over an approximately two-month period could optionally be provided by prospective study participants. Prospective study blood samples were shipped either frozen or at room temperature before DNA extraction.

The data derive from a study of blood T cell repertoires in COVID-19 (dated by TCRdb to the early 2020s). Background for the entire study: Samples from collaborators originated in the United States, Italy and Spain and spanned both the acute and convalescent phases of COVID-19. The repertoires were released in a freely available public database intended as a resource for research on the immune response to SARS-CoV-2. HLA class I and class II types, where available, came from metadata supplied by the sample provider rather than from assay-based typing. A de-identified subject ID, COVID-19 status, age in years and sex were almost always included in the sample metadata. Subjects who had been exposed to COVID-19, were actively infected with it, or had recovered from it provided the deeply sampled blood TCRbeta repertoires that made up the dataset. The material from the prospective study consisted of cDNA or gDNA derived from T cells, B-cell-depleted T cells, or PBMCs. The samples were drawn from the first 160 participants of the ongoing ImmuneRACE study and from under 1,500 subjects provided by 6 global collaborators. Overall results and qualifications from the work: The quantity of clinical and demographic metadata differed by source and by participant and was supplied without curation.

TCRbeta CDR3 regions were amplified from genomic DNA by means of the immunoSEQ Assay, a bias-controlled multiplex PCR. The paper's data handling went like this. Within the assay, amplification of reference gene primers was used to estimate how many nucleated cells each sample contained. To quantify the absolute abundance of each unique TCRbeta CDR3 rearrangement, sequence reads were collapsed and filtered. Productive Simpson clonality was computed per sample as the square root of Simpson's diversity index over productive rearrangements. As stored in TCRdb, this immuneACCESS dataset retains in-frame rearrangements with V and J assigned. A fraction of the clones does not appear; measured against another copy, unresolved V genes explain less than half of the discrepancy, and the remainder lacks a known reason. Clone size and the V and J calls come from that table; the DNA yielded D and trimming. In all, the sample holds hundreds of thousands of clones, and approximately 80% of those were seen once. The ten largest clonotypes hold nearly 7.5% of the sample.

As encoded in the germline V gene, CDR1 is SGHRS while CDR2 is YFSETQ. From the cysteine through the phenylalanine, the CDR3 covers 14 amino acids. Only the CDR3 DNA stays, 42 bases, in frame from base 1. Between the V and J ends, shortened by 4 bases and 8 bases respectively, the junction contains 15 bases. The receptor comes from a woman in her 40s with acute COVID-19. The chain uses TRBV5-1 and TRBJ1-4, with TRBD1 as a weak D call on 6 bases. Sequencing was done on a sample of PBMCs or T cells enriched from blood (not recorded which). CDR3 region: CASSQTGRVEKLFF. The nucleotides are TGCGCCAGCAGCCAAACAGGGAGGGTCGAAAAACTGTTTTTT.